Listed below are T cell receptor beta chains from one sample, sequenced in a study of shared clonotypes between healthy human individuals. The data were produced by immunoSEQ multiplex PCR, yet TCRdb's version contains in-frame clones alone and is incomplete. The sample lists under 550,000 clones, 95% to 97% seen once, with roughly 0.06% in the top ten. Sequencing used naive CD4+ T cells sorted from blood. The receptors come from a woman aged 30 to 39 in good health. The CDR3 runs from the conserved cysteine through the conserved F or W. D genes are given only for firm matches. Clone size is not always given. Where it is, it says once, few, many or a class for expanded clones.

DNA: TGCGCCAGCAGCCGAGGGGACAATAGCTACGAGCAGTACTTC
CDR3: CASSRGDNSYEQYF
length: 14
J: TRBJ2-7
D: .
size: .
V: TRBV5-1

DNA: TGTGCCTGGAGTGTAACCTCCCAGGCCCAGCATTTT
CDR3: CAWSVTSQAQHF
length: 12
J: TRBJ1-5
D: .
size: .
V: TRBV30

DNA: TGTGCCAGCAGTGAGAGAGGGGGCTACGAGCAGTACTTC
CDR3: CASSERGGYEQYF
length: 13
J: TRBJ2-7
D: .
size: .
V: TRBV2

DNA: TGTGCCAGCAGCCAACAGGGGGGTCCCTACGAGCAGTACTTC
CDR3: CASSQQGGPYEQYF
length: 14
J: TRBJ2-7
D: TRBD1
size: .
V: TRBV7-9

DNA: TGCGCCAGCAGCCAAGAGCCTCCGGCTGATTCACCCCTCCACTTT
CDR3: CASSQEPPADSPLHF
length: 15
J: TRBJ1-6
D: .
size: .
V: TRBV4-1

DNA: TGTGCCTGGGACAGGACGAACACTGAAGCTTTCTTT
CDR3: CAWDRTNTEAFF
length: 12
J: TRBJ1-1
D: .
size: few
V: TRBV30

DNA: TGTGCCAGCAGCTTGGTCCCAGCCTACAACTACGAGCAGTACTTC
CDR3: CASSLVPAYNYEQYF
length: 15
J: TRBJ2-7
D: .
size: .
V: TRBV4-2

DNA: TGTGCCAGCAGTTTATGGGGGACTAGCGGAGATACGCAGTATTTT
CDR3: CASSLWGTSGDTQYF
length: 15
J: TRBJ2-3
D: TRBD2
size: .
V: TRBV27

DNA: TGTGCCAGCAGTTCCCGGGGGGGCTATAATTCACCCCTCCACTTT
CDR3: CASSSRGGYNSPLHF
length: 15
J: TRBJ1-6
D: .
size: .
V: TRBV6-6

DNA: TGTGCCAGTAGTAAGGACAGCCTTAACACTGAAGCTTTCTTT
CDR3: CASSKDSLNTEAFF
length: 14
J: TRBJ1-1
D: .
size: .
V: TRBV19

DNA: TGTGCCAGCAGGGGGGAGGGGGCAAGCAATCAGCCCCAGCATTTT
CDR3: CASRGEGASNQPQHF
length: 15
J: TRBJ1-5
D: TRBD1
size: .
V: TRBV19

DNA: TGTGCCATCAGTGGCGGCTCTGGAAACACCATATATTTT
CDR3: CAISGGSGNTIYF
length: 13
J: TRBJ1-3
D: .
size: .
V: TRBV10-3

DNA: TGCAGCGTTGGTCCGGATACGCAGTATTTT
CDR3: CSVGPDTQYF
length: 10
J: TRBJ2-3
D: .
size: .
V: TRBV29-1

DNA: TGCAGCGTTTGGGACCGGAGCTCCTACGAGCAGTACTTC
CDR3: CSVWDRSSYEQYF
length: 13
J: TRBJ2-7
D: .
size: few
V: TRBV29-1

DNA: TGTGCCAGTAGTGGGACTCATGGAGAAAAACTGTTTTTT
CDR3: CASSGTHGEKLFF
length: 13
J: TRBJ1-4
D: .
size: .
V: TRBV19

DNA: TGTGCCAGCAGTCGGAACTCAGATACGCAGTATTTT
CDR3: CASSRNSDTQYF
length: 12
J: TRBJ2-3
D: .
size: .
V: TRBV28

DNA: TGTGCCACCAGTAGAAGAGGGGCAGGGGCTACCACAAATACGCAGTATTTT
CDR3: CATSRRGAGATTNTQYF
length: 17
J: TRBJ2-3
D: .
size: .
V: TRBV15

DNA: TGTGCCAGTAGAGGGGACAGGGACACTGAAGCTTTCTTT
CDR3: CASRGDRDTEAFF
length: 13
J: TRBJ1-1
D: TRBD1
size: .
V: TRBV19

DNA: TGTGCCAGCAGTTTGACAGGGCCGAGACCCTACGAGCAGTACTTC
CDR3: CASSLTGPRPYEQYF
length: 15
J: TRBJ2-7
D: TRBD1
size: once
V: TRBV28

DNA: TGTGCCATCAGTGAGGGTATGGGCCACGAGCAGTACTTC
CDR3: CAISEGMGHEQYF
length: 13
J: TRBJ2-7
D: .
size: .
V: TRBV10-3

DNA: TGTGCCAGCAGCTCACCCTACGAGCAGTACTTC
CDR3: CASSSPYEQYF
length: 11
J: TRBJ2-7
D: .
size: .
V: TRBV28

DNA: TGTGCCAGCAGCTCCCCGGGGGGAACAACCTACAATGAGCAGTTCTTC
CDR3: CASSSPGGTTYNEQFF
length: 16
J: TRBJ2-1
D: TRBD2
size: .
V: TRBV5-5

DNA: TGTGCCAGCTCACCACCGGTGGAGGGACGGAAAGCTTTCTTT
CDR3: CASSPPVEGRKAFF
length: 14
J: TRBJ1-1
D: .
size: .
V: TRBV18

DNA: TGTGCCTGGAGTGTCCCGACTGGGAGGGGCACAGATACGCAGTATTTT
CDR3: CAWSVPTGRGTDTQYF
length: 16
J: TRBJ2-3
D: TRBD2
size: once
V: TRBV30

DNA: TGTGCCAGCAGTGAAAAAGGGTCTGGAAACACCATATATTTT
CDR3: CASSEKGSGNTIYF
length: 14
J: TRBJ1-3
D: .
size: .
V: TRBV6-1

DNA: TGCAGCGTAACAGGGGTCCTAGCGGGAGGTTCTAGCTCGTACAATGAGCAGTTCTTC
CDR3: CSVTGVLAGGSSSYNEQFF
length: 19
J: TRBJ2-1
D: TRBD2
size: once
V: TRBV29-1

DNA: TGCGCCAGCAGTGGTCCTGACAGGGGGCATCGAGAAAGCAATCAGCCCCAGCATTTT
CDR3: CASSGPDRGHRESNQPQHF
length: 19
J: TRBJ1-5
D: TRBD1
size: .
V: TRBV10-1

DNA: TGTGCCAGCACGTGGACAGGGGCGGCCTACGAGCAGTACTTC
CDR3: CASTWTGAAYEQYF
length: 14
J: TRBJ2-7
D: TRBD1
size: .
V: TRBV28

DNA: TGTGCCAGCAGCTCAACTAGCGGGAGTGGTACCTACGAGCAGTACTTC
CDR3: CASSSTSGSGTYEQYF
length: 16
J: TRBJ2-7
D: TRBD2
size: .
V: TRBV7-8

DNA: TGCGCCAGCAGCTACGGGACTGATGGAAACACCATATATTTT
CDR3: CASSYGTDGNTIYF
length: 14
J: TRBJ1-3
D: .
size: .
V: TRBV5-1

DNA: TGTGCCTGGAGCCAAGGACTAGCGGACACAGATACGCAGTATTTT
CDR3: CAWSQGLADTDTQYF
length: 15
J: TRBJ2-3
D: TRBD2
size: .
V: TRBV30

DNA: TGTGCCACCAGCAGAGATACAACAGAGAGCTCCTACGAGCAGTACTTC
CDR3: CATSRDTTESSYEQYF
length: 16
J: TRBJ2-7
D: .
size: .
V: TRBV15

DNA: TGTGCCAGCAGTTTACGCGGGATCCCCTCCTACAATGAGCAGTTCTTC
CDR3: CASSLRGIPSYNEQFF
length: 16
J: TRBJ2-1
D: .
size: .
V: TRBV27

DNA: TGTGCCAGCAGTTCGCCCCCACAGCAGTTCTTC
CDR3: CASSSPPQQFF
length: 11
J: TRBJ2-1
D: .
size: .
V: TRBV28

DNA: TGTGCCAGCAGCCGCGGGACAGGGGGCGTCGAGACCCAGTACTTC
CDR3: CASSRGTGGVETQYF
length: 15
J: TRBJ2-5
D: TRBD1
size: .
V: TRBV6-6

DNA: TGTGCCAGCAGCGTAGTAGGGGACTCGTTGGACGAGCAGTACTTC
CDR3: CASSVVGDSLDEQYF
length: 15
J: TRBJ2-7
D: .
size: .
V: TRBV9

DNA: TGCGCCACCGGACAGGCCGGAGACGAGCAGTACTTC
CDR3: CATGQAGDEQYF
length: 12
J: TRBJ2-7
D: TRBD1
size: .
V: TRBV10-2

DNA: TGTGCCAGCAGCTTAGCTAGCGGGAATTTCGAGACCCAGTACTTC
CDR3: CASSLASGNFETQYF
length: 15
J: TRBJ2-5
D: TRBD2
size: .
V: TRBV7-3

DNA: TGTGCCAGCTCACCCAATAAATTAGCGGGAGGGCCAAACGAGCAGTACTTC
CDR3: CASSPNKLAGGPNEQYF
length: 17
J: TRBJ2-7
D: TRBD2
size: .
V: TRBV18

DNA: TGTGCCAGCAGCTTGGAACCTAGTAGGACCTACGAGCAGTACTTC
CDR3: CASSLEPSRTYEQYF
length: 15
J: TRBJ2-7
D: .
size: .
V: TRBV4-2

DNA: TGTGCCAGTAGCATATTGCCGGGGGTTCAAGAGACCCAGTACTTC
CDR3: CASSILPGVQETQYF
length: 15
J: TRBJ2-5
D: .
size: .
V: TRBV19

DNA: TGTGCCAGTAGCTTAAATGGGCCTCAAGGCGAAAAACTGTTTTTT
CDR3: CASSLNGPQGEKLFF
length: 15
J: TRBJ1-4
D: .
size: .
V: TRBV19

DNA: TGTGCCAGCAGCCAAAATGGAAACACCATATATTTT
CDR3: CASSQNGNTIYF
length: 12
J: TRBJ1-3
D: .
size: .
V: TRBV4-2

DNA: TGTGCCAGCAGCTTAATATTTGCGAGCGGTTTCTCCTACGAGCAGTACTTC
CDR3: CASSLIFASGFSYEQYF
length: 17
J: TRBJ2-7
D: .
size: .
V: TRBV7-8

DNA: TGTGCCAGCGTGCCAGGACAGATCACCGGGGAGCTGTTTTTT
CDR3: CASVPGQITGELFF
length: 14
J: TRBJ2-2
D: .
size: .
V: TRBV28

DNA: TGTGCCAGCAGTTTAATTTCGCGGCCTTCGAATGAAAAACTGTTTTTT
CDR3: CASSLISRPSNEKLFF
length: 16
J: TRBJ1-4
D: .
size: .
V: TRBV28

DNA: TGTGCCAGCAGCAAATACCCCCCCATCCCCCACACGGGGCTTACTGAAGCTTTCTTT
CDR3: CASSKYPPIPHTGLTEAFF
length: 19
J: TRBJ1-1
D: .
size: .
V: TRBV7-8

DNA: TGTGCCAGCAGCGACCGCCGGGACGAAAGGGCCTACGAGCAGTACTTC
CDR3: CASSDRRDERAYEQYF
length: 16
J: TRBJ2-7
D: .
size: .
V: TRBV5-4

DNA: TGTGCCAGCAGCCGAGCGGGATGGACTCTCTACAATGAGCAGTTCTTC
CDR3: CASSRAGWTLYNEQFF
length: 16
J: TRBJ2-1
D: TRBD2
size: .
V: TRBV7-2

DNA: TGTGCCAGCTCCCGCCGGGGACAGAGCCAAAAAATGAACACTGAAGCTTTCTTT
CDR3: CASSRRGQSQKMNTEAFF
length: 18
J: TRBJ1-1
D: TRBD1
size: once
V: TRBV2

DNA: TGCGCCAGCAGCTTCCAGGGAAGAGAGGGCTACACCTTC
CDR3: CASSFQGREGYTF
length: 13
J: TRBJ1-2
D: .
size: .
V: TRBV5-1

DNA: TGCGCCAGCAGTGATCCAGGGTCGGGCTCTGGAAACACCATATATTTT
CDR3: CASSDPGSGSGNTIYF
length: 16
J: TRBJ1-3
D: .
size: .
V: TRBV10-1

DNA: TGTGCCAGCAGTCCCCCGGGGGTGCAGGGATCACCCCTCCACTTT
CDR3: CASSPPGVQGSPLHF
length: 15
J: TRBJ1-6
D: .
size: .
V: TRBV28